A selection of T cell receptor beta chains follows, all from one sample in a study of blood T cell repertoires in COVID-19. Data came from immunoSEQ multiplex PCR; TCRdb stores just in-frame clones and leaves some out. Of about 110,000 clones listed, about nine tenths were seen once; the top ten hold approximately 6.8%. What was sequenced was peripheral blood. Every receptor here comes from a man over 45 with active or convalescent COVID-19. CDR3s include the opening cysteine and the closing phenylalanine or tryptophan. D genes are given only for firm matches. A row's size may be missing; if present it is once, few, many or a size class.

cdr3_nt,cdr3_aa,v_call,j_call,clone_size,d_call
TGTGCCAGCAGTTTGGGGGGGCTGGAGACCCAGTACTTC,CASSLGGLETQYF,TRBV6-5,TRBJ2-5,.,.
TGTGCCAGCAGTGCGACTTACGGCACTGAAGCTTTCTTT,CASSATYGTEAFF,TRBV25-1,TRBJ1-1,.,.
TGTGCCAGCAGCTTGGCGGGGTTTCGGGAGACCCAGTACTTC,CASSLAGFRETQYF,TRBV5-4,TRBJ2-5,.,.
TGTGCCACCAGAAGGGAGGGTAACAATGAGCAGTTCTTC,CATRREGNNEQFF,TRBV15,TRBJ2-1,.,TRBD2
TGTGCCAGCGGCCCATACAATGAGCAGTTCTTC,CASGPYNEQFF,TRBV2,TRBJ2-1,few,.
TGTGCCAGCAGGAAGCCTAGCGAGCACCCCAATGAGCAGTTCTTC,CASRKPSEHPNEQFF,TRBV6-5,TRBJ2-1,.,.
TGTGCCAGCAGCTTAGTTTCCAGGGGATCTGGAAACACCATATATTTT,CASSLVSRGSGNTIYF,TRBV7-9,TRBJ1-3,.,.
TGTGCCAGCAGCTTCGGTGGGGCGGGGGGGCTCCAGCCCCAGCATTTT,CASSFGGAGGLQPQHF,TRBV7-2,TRBJ1-5,.,.
TGTGCCAGCGGCGGAGGGTTAGAAAAACTGTTTTTT,CASGGGLEKLFF,TRBV28,TRBJ1-4,.,.
TGTGCCAGCAGCCCCCGGGTTTATAATTCACCCCTCCACTTT,CASSPRVYNSPLHF,TRBV7-8,TRBJ1-6,.,.
TGTGCCAGCAGCTCTTTCTCTGGGGCCAACGTCCTGACTTTC,CASSSFSGANVLTF,TRBV13,TRBJ2-6,.,.
TGTGCCAGCAGTAGCCCCCACCCGGGACAGGGGGGTTACGAGCAGTACTTC,CASSSPHPGQGGYEQYF,TRBV28,TRBJ2-7,.,TRBD1
TGTGCCAGCAGCTTCGCCGGGATCAGGAGCAATTCACCCCTCCACTTT,CASSFAGIRSNSPLHF,TRBV7-6,TRBJ1-6,.,.
TGCGCCAGCAGCTCGACAGGAACAAACTCTGGGGCCAACGTCCTGACTTTC,CASSSTGTNSGANVLTF,TRBV5-1,TRBJ2-6,.,.
TGTGCCAGCAGCATTAGCGGGAGAGGATACGAGCAGTACTTC,CASSISGRGYEQYF,TRBV7-8,TRBJ2-7,.,TRBD2
TGTGCCAGCAGTTCCGACAGGGGCTCTGGAAACACCATATATTTT,CASSSDRGSGNTIYF,TRBV11-3,TRBJ1-3,few,TRBD1
TGCGCCAGCAGCTCTAACAGGGGAGGCTACGAGCAGTACTTC,CASSSNRGGYEQYF,TRBV5-1,TRBJ2-7,once,.
TGTGCCAGCAGTCAAGCGGGAGGGGGCACCGGGGAGCTGTTTTTT,CASSQAGGGTGELFF,TRBV6-4,TRBJ2-2,.,TRBD2
TGTGCCAGCAGTCGAGATAACAGGGGCAATCAGCCCCAGCATTTT,CASSRDNRGNQPQHF,TRBV6-2/TRBV6-3,TRBJ1-5,once,.
TGTGCCAGCAGCTTTGGGGCACCGGACACCGGGGAGCTGTTTTTT,CASSFGAPDTGELFF,TRBV11-2,TRBJ2-2,.,.
TGTGCCAGCATGGGGACTAGCGGGAGCGCAGATACGCAGTATTTT,CASMGTSGSADTQYF,TRBV6-5,TRBJ2-3,.,TRBD2
TGTGCCAGCAATCGGGGAAAACAGAACAATCAGCCCCAGCATTTT,CASNRGKQNNQPQHF,TRBV2,TRBJ1-5,.,.
TGCAGTGCTAGTGGGGGACAGGTCGTTAACTATGGCTACACCTTC,CSASGGQVVNYGYTF,TRBV20-1,TRBJ1-2,.,TRBD1
TGTGCCAGCAGTACATCTAGCAATCAGCCCCAGCATTTT,CASSTSSNQPQHF,TRBV6-5,TRBJ1-5,.,.
TGTGCCAGCAGCTTATTTCGGCTTCGGGAGGGCATATACAATGAGCAGTTCTTC,CASSLFRLREGIYNEQFF,TRBV7-9,TRBJ2-1,.,TRBD2
TGTGCCAGCAGCTTTACCGGGACAGGGTTACGTGAAGCTTTCTTT,CASSFTGTGLREAFF,TRBV7-8,TRBJ1-1,.,TRBD1
TGTGCCACCAGACTAGCGGGTCAAGAGACCCAGTACTTC,CATRLAGQETQYF,TRBV27,TRBJ2-5,.,TRBD2
TGTGCCAGCAACCAACAGGGGGGGAATGAAAAACTGTTTTTT,CASNQQGGNEKLFF,TRBV6-5,TRBJ1-4,.,TRBD1
TGTGCCAGCAGCCCCCCGGGGAGGAGCCAGCCCCAGCATTTT,CASSPPGRSQPQHF,TRBV7-2,TRBJ1-5,.,.
TGTGCCAGCAGCATGGACAGGGGCACAACAACTAATGAAAAACTGTTTTTT,CASSMDRGTTTNEKLFF,TRBV5-8,TRBJ1-4,.,TRBD1
TGCGCCAGCAGCAGCGACAGGGGGCACGGTGGCTACACCTTC,CASSSDRGHGGYTF,TRBV5-1,TRBJ1-2,.,TRBD1
TGTGCCAGCAGTTTATCGGGCAGCCACAATGAGCAGTTCTTC,CASSLSGSHNEQFF,TRBV27,TRBJ2-1,.,.
TGTGCCAGCAGCCCGACTAGCGGGAGGTACAATGAGCAGTTCTTC,CASSPTSGRYNEQFF,TRBV5-6,TRBJ2-1,.,TRBD2
TGTGCCAGCAGTTACTCTTCCAGGGGGCTAAACACCATATATTTT,CASSYSSRGLNTIYF,TRBV6-5,TRBJ1-3,.,TRBD1
TGTGCCAGCAGCTTACCGGGACAGTGGTACACTGAAGCTTTCTTT,CASSLPGQWYTEAFF,TRBV7-9,TRBJ1-1,.,TRBD1
TGTGCTAGTGGTTTCGCCGGGACAGAAGAGACCCAGTACTTC,CASGFAGTEETQYF,TRBV12-5,TRBJ2-5,.,TRBD1
TGTGCCAGCACAACCGCCCCAGGGTGGGATACGCAGTATTTT,CASTTAPGWDTQYF,TRBV27,TRBJ2-3,.,.
TGCGCCAGCAGCTTGGGTGGACAGATCCGGGTGGAGACCCAGTACTTC,CASSLGGQIRVETQYF,TRBV5-1,TRBJ2-5,.,.
TGTGCCACCAGCAGGGTGAGAGGAGACCTGAATGGCTACACCTTC,CATSRVRGDLNGYTF,TRBV15,TRBJ1-2,.,.
TGTGCCAGCTCCCCCGGGCAGGTAGGAGGTGAGCAGTACTTC,CASSPGQVGGEQYF,TRBV18,TRBJ2-7,.,.
TGTGCCAGCAGCTTGTATCCAGGGCACGGTGAAGCTTTCTTT,CASSLYPGHGEAFF,TRBV5-5,TRBJ1-1,.,.
TGTGCCAGCAGTCTCGGGCCGACTAGCGGGGACACCGGGGAGCTGTTTTTT,CASSLGPTSGDTGELFF,TRBV5-4,TRBJ2-2,.,TRBD2
TGTGCCAGCAGTTTCCAGGGGGCGGCAGAGACCCAGTACTTC,CASSFQGAAETQYF,TRBV28,TRBJ2-5,.,TRBD1